The 8 T cell receptor beta chains listed next were all sequenced from one sample in a study of chemoradiotherapy in HPV16-positive cancers. The data were produced by immunoSEQ multiplex PCR, yet TCRdb's version contains in-frame clones alone and is incomplete. The repertoire consists of about 14,000 clones, with about 70% occurring once and the leading ten covering 8% to 10%. The sample was gathered from a patient who underwent chemoradiotherapy. These receptors were obtained from a human donor with HPV-associated anogenital cancer.

This chain uses TRBV4-2 with TRBJ2-1; tentative D call: TRBD2 (6 bases). The V and J ends lost 1 base and 5 bases respectively, with 12 bases between them. CDR3 length: 15 amino acids. Germline V gives CDR1 LGHNA, CDR2 YNFKEQ. The CDR3 DNA is TGTGCCAGCAGCCAAGGCGGGACTCGGGACAATGAGCAGTTCTTC. Amino acids: CASSQGGTRDNEQFF.

CDR3 amino acids: CASSGETPRSYNEQFF. Here the CDR3 DNA reads TGTGCCAGCAGTGGGGAGACTCCCCGCTCCTACAATGAGCAGTTCTTC. V and J are TRBV6-1 and TRBJ2-1; D perhaps matches TRBD2 (5 bases). CDR3 size: 16 residues. Germline V CDR1 and CDR2: MNHNS, SASEGT. Trimming removed 4 bases from V and 0 bases from J, with 13 bases in between.

J is TRBJ2-7 and V is TRBV29-1; 12 bases line up with TRBD2. CDR3 length: 13 amino acids. V lost 6 bases and J lost 7; bases outside the gene matches: 7. CDR1 and CDR2 (germline): SQVTM, ANQGSEA. CDR3 loop: CSVKLAGGREQYF. For the CDR3, the DNA is TGCAGCGTAAAACTAGCGGGAGGACGGGAGCAGTACTTC.

The V call is TRBV30, the J call TRBJ2-6; D is possibly TRBD1 (5 bases). The germline V and J ends were trimmed by 4 bases and 2 bases, with 24 bases remaining between them. This CDR3 has 19 amino acids. Germline V lookup: CDR1 GTSNPN, CDR2 SVGIG (reference sequence). In DNA form, the CDR3 reads TGTGCCTGGAATAAAAAAGGGGCAGGCCCTGAGGCTGGGGCCAACGTCCTGACTTTC. Its protein product is CAWNKKGAGPEAGANVLTF.

The chain couples TRBV7-3 to TRBJ2-5; D is possibly TRBD2 (6 bases). Per germline, CDR1 SGHTA and CDR2 FQGTGA. V was cut by 2 bases and J by 1 base, with 8 bases left in between. This CDR3 region has 14 residues. The CDR3 loop reads CASSLGGSQETQYF. The CDR3 region has the DNA TGTGCCAGCAGCTTAGGGGGGAGCCAAGAGACCCAGTACTTC.

The chain combines TRBV13 with TRBJ1-4; 9 bases map to TRBD1. The CDR3 consists of 15 residues. V lost 3 bases and J lost 7; bases outside the gene matches: 6. Germline V gene lookup returns CDR1 PRHDT and CDR2 FYEKMQ (reference sequence). The CDR3 region has the DNA TGTGCCAGCAGCTTCTCGACAGGGGGGCGTGAAAAACTGTTTTTT. The encoded protein is CASSFSTGGREKLFF.

There are a few counts of this clone. This chain joins TRBV21-1 and TRBJ2-2. TRBV21-1 is designated a pseudogene. This CDR3 is 16 amino acids long. The CDR3 DNA reads TGTGCCAGCAGCAAACCTGGGCGCGGCTGGGCCGGGGAGCTGTTTTTT. Amino acid sequence: CASSKPGRGWAGELFF.

The CDR3 loop reads CASSQPGGGRNEQFF. DNA for the CDR3: TGCGCCAGCAGCCAACCGGGAGGGGGAAGGAATGAGCAGTTCTTC. This chain links TRBV4-1 with TRBJ2-1, with 8 bases lining up with TRBD2. The V and J ends lost 2 bases and 7 bases, in that order; junction bases with no gene match: 7. Germline CDR1 reads MGHRA; CDR2 reads YSYEKL. The CDR3 length is 15 residues.